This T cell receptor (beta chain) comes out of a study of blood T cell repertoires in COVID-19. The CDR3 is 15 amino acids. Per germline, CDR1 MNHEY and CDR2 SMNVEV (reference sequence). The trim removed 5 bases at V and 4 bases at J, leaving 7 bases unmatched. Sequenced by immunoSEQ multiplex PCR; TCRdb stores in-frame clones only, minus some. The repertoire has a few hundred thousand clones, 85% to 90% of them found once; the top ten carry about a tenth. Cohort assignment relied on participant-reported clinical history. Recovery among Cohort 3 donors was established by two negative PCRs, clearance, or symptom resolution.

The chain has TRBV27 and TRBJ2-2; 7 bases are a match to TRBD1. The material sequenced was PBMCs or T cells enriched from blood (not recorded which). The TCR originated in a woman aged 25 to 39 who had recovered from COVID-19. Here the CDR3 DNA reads TGTGCCAGCAGTGACAGGGTGGCGTCCACCGGGGAGCTGTTTTTT. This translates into CASSDRVASTGELFF.